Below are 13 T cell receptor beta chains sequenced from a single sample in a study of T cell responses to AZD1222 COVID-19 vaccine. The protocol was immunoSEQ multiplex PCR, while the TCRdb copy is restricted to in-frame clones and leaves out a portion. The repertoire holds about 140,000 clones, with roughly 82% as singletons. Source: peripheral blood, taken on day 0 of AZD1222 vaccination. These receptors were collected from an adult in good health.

CDR3 region: CSVEWPSSSGNTIYF. The DNA for the CDR3 is TGCAGCGTTGAATGGCCCTCAAGCTCTGGAAACACCATATATTTT. The chain joins TRBV29-1 to TRBJ1-3; no clear D. Trimming took off 2 bases at V and 0 bases at J, with 11 bases between the two ends. The CDR3 has 15 amino acids. Germline values: CDR1 SQVTM, CDR2 ANQGSEA.

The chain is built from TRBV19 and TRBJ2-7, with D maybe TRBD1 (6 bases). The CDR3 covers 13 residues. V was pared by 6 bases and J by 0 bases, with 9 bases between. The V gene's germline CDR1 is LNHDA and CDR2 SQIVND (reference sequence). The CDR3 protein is CASRDSSSYEQYF. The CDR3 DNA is TGTGCCAGTAGGGACAGCAGCTCCTACGAGCAGTACTTC.

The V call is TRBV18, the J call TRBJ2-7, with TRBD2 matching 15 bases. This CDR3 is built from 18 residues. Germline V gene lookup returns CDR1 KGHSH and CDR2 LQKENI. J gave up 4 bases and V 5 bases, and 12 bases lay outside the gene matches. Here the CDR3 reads CASSTSGTSGGSRYEQYF. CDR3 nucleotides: TGTGCCAGCTCAACCTCGGGGACTAGCGGGGGGTCCAGATACGAGCAGTACTTC.

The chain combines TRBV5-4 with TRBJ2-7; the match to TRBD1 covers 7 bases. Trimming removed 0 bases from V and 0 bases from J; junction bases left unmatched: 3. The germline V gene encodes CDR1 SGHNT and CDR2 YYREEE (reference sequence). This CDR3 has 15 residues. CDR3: CASSLGRDSSYEQYF. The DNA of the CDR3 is TGTGCCAGCAGCTTGGGCCGGGACAGCTCCTACGAGCAGTACTTC.

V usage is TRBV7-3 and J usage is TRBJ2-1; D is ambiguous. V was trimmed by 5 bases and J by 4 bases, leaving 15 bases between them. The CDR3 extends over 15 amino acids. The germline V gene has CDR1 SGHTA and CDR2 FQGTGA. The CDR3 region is CASSPAETPYNEQFF. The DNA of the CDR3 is TGTGCCAGCAGCCCGGCGGAGACTCCTTACAATGAGCAGTTCTTC.

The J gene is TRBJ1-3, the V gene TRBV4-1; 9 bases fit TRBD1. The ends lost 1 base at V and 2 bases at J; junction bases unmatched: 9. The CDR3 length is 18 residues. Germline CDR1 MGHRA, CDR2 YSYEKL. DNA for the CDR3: TGCGCCAGCAGCCAAGTGGGGACAGGGATCCCAACTGGAAACACCATATATTTT. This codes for CASSQVGTGIPTGNTIYF.

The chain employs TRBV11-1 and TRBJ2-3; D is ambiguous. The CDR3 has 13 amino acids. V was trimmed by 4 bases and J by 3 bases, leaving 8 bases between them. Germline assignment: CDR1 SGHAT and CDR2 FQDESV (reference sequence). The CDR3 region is CASSSPSTDTQYF. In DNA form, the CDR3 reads TGTGCCAGCAGCTCCCCATCAACAGATACGCAGTATTTT.

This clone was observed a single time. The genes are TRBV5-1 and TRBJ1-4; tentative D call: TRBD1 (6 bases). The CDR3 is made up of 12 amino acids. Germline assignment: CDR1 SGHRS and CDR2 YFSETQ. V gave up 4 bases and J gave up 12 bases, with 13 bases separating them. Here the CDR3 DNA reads TGCGCCAGCAGCGCAGCAGGGGCGGAACTGTTTTTT. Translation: CASSAAGAELFF.

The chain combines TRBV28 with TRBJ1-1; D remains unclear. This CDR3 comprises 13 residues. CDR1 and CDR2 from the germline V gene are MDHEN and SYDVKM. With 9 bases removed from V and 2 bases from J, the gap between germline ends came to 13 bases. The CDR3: CASTLPRNTEAFF. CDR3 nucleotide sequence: TGTGCCAGTACCCTCCCGAGAAACACTGAAGCTTTCTTT. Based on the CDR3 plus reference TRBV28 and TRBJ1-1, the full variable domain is DVKVTQSSRYLVKRTGEKVFLECVQDMDHENMFWYRQDPGLGLRLIYFSYDVKMKEKGDIPEGYSVSREKKERFSLILESASTNQTSMYLCASTLPRNTEAFFGQGTRLTVV.

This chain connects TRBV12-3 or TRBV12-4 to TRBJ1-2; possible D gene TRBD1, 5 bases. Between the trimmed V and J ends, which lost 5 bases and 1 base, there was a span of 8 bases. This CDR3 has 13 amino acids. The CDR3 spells CASSLRVNYGYTF. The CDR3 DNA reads TGTGCCAGCAGTCTCAGGGTTAACTATGGCTACACCTTC.

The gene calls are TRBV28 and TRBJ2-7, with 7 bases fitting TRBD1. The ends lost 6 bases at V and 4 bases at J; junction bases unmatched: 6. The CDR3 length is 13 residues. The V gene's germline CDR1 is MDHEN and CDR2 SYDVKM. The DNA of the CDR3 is TGTGCCAGCAGCTCAACAGGGGAGTACGAGCAGTACTTC. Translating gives CASSSTGEYEQYF. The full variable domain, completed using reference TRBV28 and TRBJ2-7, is DVKVTQSSRYLVKRTGEKVFLECVQDMDHENMFWYRQDPGLGLRLIYFSYDVKMKEKGDIPEGYSVSREKKERFSLILESASTNQTSMYLCASSSTGEYEQYFGPGTRLTVT.

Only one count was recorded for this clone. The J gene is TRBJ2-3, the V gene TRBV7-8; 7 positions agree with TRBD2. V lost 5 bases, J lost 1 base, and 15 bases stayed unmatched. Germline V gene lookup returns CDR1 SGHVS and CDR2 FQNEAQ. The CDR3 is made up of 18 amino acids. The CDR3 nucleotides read TGTGCCAGCAGCCTGAGGACTAGGAAGTCAGGTGGCACAGATACGCAGTATTTT. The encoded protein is CASSLRTRKSGGTDTQYF.

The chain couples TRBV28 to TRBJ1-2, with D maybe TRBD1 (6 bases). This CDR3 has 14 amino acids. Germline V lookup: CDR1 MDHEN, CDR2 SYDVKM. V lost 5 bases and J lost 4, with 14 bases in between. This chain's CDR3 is CASSQDSNGYGYTF. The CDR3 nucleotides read TGTGCCAGCAGTCAGGACAGTAATGGCTATGGCTACACCTTC.